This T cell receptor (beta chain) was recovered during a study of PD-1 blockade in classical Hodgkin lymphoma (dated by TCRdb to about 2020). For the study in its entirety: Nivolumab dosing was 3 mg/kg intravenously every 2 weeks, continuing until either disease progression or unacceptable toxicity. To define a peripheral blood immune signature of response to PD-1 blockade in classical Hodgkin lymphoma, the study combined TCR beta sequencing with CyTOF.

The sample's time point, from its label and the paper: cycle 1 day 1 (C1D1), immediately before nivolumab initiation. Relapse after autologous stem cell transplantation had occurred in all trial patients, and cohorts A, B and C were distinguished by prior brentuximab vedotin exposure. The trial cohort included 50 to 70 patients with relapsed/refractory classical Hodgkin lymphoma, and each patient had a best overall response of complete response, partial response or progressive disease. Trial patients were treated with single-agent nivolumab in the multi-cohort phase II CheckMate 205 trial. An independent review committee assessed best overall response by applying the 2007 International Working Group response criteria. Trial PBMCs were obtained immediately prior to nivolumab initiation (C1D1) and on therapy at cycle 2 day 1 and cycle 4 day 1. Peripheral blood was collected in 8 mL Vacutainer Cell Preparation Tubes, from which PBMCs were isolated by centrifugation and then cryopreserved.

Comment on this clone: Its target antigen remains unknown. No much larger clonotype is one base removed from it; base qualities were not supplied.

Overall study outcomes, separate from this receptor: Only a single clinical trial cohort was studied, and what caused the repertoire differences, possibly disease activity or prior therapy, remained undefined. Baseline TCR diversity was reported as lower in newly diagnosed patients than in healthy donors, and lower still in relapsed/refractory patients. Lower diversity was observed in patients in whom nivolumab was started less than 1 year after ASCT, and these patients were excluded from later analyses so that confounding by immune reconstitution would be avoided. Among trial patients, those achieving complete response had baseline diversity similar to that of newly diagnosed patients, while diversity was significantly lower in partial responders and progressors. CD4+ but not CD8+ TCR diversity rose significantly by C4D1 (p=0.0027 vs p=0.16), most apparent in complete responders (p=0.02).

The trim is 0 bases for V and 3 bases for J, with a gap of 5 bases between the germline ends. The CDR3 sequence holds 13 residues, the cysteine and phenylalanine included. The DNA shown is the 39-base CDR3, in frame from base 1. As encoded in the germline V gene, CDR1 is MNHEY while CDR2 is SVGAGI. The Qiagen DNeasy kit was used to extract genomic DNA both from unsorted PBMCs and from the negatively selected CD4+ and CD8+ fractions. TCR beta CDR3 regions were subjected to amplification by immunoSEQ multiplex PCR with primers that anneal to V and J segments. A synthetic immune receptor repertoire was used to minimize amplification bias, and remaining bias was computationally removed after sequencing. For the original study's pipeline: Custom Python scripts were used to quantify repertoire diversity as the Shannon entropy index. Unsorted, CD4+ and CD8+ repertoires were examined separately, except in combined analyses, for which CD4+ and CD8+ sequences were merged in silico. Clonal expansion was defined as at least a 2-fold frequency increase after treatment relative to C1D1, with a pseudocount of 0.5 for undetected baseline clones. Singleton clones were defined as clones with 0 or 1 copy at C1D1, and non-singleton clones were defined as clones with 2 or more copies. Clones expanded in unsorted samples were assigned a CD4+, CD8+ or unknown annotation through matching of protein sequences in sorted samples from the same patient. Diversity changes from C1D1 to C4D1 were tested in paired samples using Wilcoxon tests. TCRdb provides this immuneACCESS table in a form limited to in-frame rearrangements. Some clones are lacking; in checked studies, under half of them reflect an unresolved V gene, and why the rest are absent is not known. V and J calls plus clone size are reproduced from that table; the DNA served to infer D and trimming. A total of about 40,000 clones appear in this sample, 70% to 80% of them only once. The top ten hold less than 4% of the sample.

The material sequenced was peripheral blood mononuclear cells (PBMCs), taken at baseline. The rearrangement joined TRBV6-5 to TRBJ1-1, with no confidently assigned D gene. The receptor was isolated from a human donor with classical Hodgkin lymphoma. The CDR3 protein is CASSYSRDTEAFF. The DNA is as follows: TGTGCCAGCAGTTACTCCCGGGACACTGAAGCTTTCTTT.